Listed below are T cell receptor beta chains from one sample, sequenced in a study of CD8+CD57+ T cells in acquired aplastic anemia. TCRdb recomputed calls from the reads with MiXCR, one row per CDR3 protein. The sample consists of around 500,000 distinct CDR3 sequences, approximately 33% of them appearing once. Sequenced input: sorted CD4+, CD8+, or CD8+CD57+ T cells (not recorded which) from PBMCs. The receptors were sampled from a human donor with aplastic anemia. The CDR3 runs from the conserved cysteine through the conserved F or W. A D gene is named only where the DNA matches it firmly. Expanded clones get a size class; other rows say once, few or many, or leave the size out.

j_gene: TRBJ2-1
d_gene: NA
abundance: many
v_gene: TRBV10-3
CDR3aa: CAISESGAPTEQFF

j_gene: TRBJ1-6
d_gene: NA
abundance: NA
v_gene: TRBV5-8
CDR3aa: CASSGEAGSPLHF

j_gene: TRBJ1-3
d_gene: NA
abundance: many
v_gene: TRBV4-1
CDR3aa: CASSQVDGNTIYF

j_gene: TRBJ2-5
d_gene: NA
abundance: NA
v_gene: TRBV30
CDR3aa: CAWSRGGPEQYF

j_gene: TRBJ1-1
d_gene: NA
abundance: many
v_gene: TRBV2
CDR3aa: CASRESGTEAFF

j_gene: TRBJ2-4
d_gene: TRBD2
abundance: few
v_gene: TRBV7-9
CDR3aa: CASSLNSGNIQYF

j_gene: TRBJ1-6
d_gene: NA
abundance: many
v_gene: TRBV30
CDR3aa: CAWVPYCTF

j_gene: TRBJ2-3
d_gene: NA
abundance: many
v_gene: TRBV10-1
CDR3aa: CASSEGRGPTDTQYF

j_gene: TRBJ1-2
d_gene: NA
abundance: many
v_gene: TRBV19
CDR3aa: CASGRLMPVSYTF

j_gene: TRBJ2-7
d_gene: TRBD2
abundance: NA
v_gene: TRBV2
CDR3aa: CASSEEGGSGEQYF

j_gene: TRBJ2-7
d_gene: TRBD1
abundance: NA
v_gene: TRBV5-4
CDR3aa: CASTPSDRDREQYF

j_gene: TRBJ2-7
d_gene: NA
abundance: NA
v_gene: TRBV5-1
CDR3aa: CASSLGGIEQYF

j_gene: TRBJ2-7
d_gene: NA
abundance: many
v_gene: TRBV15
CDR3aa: CATSREGNEQYF

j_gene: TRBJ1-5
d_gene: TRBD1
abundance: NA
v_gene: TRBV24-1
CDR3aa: CATSLQDRVIRAQHF

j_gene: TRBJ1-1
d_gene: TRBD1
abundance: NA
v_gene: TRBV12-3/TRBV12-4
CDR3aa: CASSLGFLRLTGVNTEAFF

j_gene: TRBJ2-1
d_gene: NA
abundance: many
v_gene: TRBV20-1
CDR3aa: CSARSEQFF

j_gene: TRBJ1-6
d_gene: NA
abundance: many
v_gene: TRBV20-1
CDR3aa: CSANGDLVVGSPLHF

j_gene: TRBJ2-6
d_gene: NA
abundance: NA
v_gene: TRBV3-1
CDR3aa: CASSQAETRAGANVLTF

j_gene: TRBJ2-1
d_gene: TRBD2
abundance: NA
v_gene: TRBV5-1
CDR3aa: CASSVGTSGGYNEQFF

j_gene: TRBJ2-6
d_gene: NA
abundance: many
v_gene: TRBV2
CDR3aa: CASSDREPVSGANVLTF

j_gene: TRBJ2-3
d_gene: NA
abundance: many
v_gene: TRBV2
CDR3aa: CASNRVGSGDTQYF

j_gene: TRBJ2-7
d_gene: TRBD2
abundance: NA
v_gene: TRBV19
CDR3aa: CASSIGPAGAYEQYF

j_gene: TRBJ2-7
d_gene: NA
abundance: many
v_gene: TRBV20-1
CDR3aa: CSASLGTASYEQYF

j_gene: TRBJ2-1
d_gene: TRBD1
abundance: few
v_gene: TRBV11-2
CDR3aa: CASSSAGTGGENEQFF

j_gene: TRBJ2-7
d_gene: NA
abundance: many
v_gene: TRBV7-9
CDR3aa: CASSLELGGGVYEQYF

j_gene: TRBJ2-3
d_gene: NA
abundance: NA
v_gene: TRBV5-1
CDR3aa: CASSLTSASTDTQYF

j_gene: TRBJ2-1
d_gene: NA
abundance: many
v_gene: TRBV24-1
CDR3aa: CATSFRTANEQFF

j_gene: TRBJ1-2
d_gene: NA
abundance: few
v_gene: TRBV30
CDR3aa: CAWSVRASHYGYTF

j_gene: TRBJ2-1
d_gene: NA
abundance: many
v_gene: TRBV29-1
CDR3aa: CSARTSGNEQFF

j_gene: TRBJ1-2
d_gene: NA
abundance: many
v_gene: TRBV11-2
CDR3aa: CASSLVLGQVTMGYTF